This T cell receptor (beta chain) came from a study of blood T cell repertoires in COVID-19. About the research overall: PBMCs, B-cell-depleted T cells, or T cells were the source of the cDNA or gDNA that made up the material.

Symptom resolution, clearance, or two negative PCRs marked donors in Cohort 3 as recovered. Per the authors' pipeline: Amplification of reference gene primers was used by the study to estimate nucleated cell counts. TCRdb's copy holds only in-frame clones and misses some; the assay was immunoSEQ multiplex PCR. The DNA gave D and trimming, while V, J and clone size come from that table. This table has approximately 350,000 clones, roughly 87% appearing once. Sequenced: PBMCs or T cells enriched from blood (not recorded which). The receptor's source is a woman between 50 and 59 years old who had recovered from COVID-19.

The CDR3 loop is CASSLLAGGVETQYF. CDR3 in DNA: TGTGCCAGCAGCTTACTAGCGGGGGGTGTGGAGACCCAGTACTTC. This sequence joins TRBV7-3 and TRBJ2-5, with 11 bases fitting TRBD2. The trim removed 2 bases at V and 5 bases at J, leaving 4 bases unmatched. CDR3 length equals 15 residues. Looked up from germline, CDR1 is SGHTA and CDR2 is FQGTGA. The whole variable domain, filled in from reference TRBV7-3 and TRBJ2-5, reads GAGVSQTPSNKVTEKGKYVELRCDPISGHTALYWYRQSLGQGPEFLIYFQGTGAADDSGLPNDRFFAVRPEGSVSTLKIQRTERGDSAVYLCASSLLAGGVETQYFGPGTRLLVL.